These T cell receptor beta chains were read from a single sample in a study of T cell responses to AZD1222 COVID-19 vaccine. Using immunoSEQ multiplex PCR, the repertoire was profiled, and TCRdb retains in-frame clones only, with some absent. The sample holds about 120,000 clones, around 87% seen once. The sample was peripheral blood, taken 28 days after the second AZD1222 dose. These receptors originate from an adult who received the AZD1222 COVID-19 vaccine. Each CDR3 is given with its conserved first and last residue. A D gene is named only where the DNA matches it firmly. Clone size appears in some rows only: once, few, many, or a class for an expanded clone.

v_call	j_call	d_call	clone_size	cdr3_aa	cdr3_nt
TRBV7-2	TRBJ1-1	.	.	CASSLDRANTEAFF	TGTGCCAGCAGCTTAGACAGAGCGAACACTGAAGCTTTCTTT
TRBV12-3/TRBV12-4	TRBJ2-1	.	.	CASSSDYNEQFF	TGTGCCAGCAGTTCAGATTACAATGAGCAGTTCTTC
TRBV7-9	TRBJ1-2	.	.	CASSLNPTYGYTF	TGTGCCAGCAGCTTAAATCCCACTTATGGCTACACCTTC
TRBV6-2/TRBV6-3	TRBJ2-2	.	.	CASSARGGGELFF	TGTGCCAGCAGTGCGCGCGGAGGCGGGGAGCTGTTTTTT
TRBV9	TRBJ2-7	.	.	CASSVGGRSYEQYF	TGTGCCAGCAGCGTAGGGGGCCGCTCCTACGAGCAGTACTTC
TRBV7-6	TRBJ1-6	.	.	CASSPGVRGPYNSPLHF	TGTGCCAGCAGCCCAGGGGTCCGGGGGCCGTATAATTCACCCCTCCACTTT
TRBV7-2	TRBJ2-7	.	once	CASSPRQSPYEQYF	TGTGCCAGCAGCCCCCGACAGAGCCCCTACGAGCAGTACTTC
TRBV5-1	TRBJ2-1	TRBD2	.	CASSLRTSGSGGDNEQFF	TGCGCCAGCAGCTTGCGAACCTCTGGGAGCGGGGGAGACAATGAGCAGTTCTTC
TRBV7-2	TRBJ1-1	TRBD1	.	CASKGQGSTEAFF	TGTGCCAGCAAAGGACAGGGTAGCACTGAAGCTTTCTTT
TRBV7-8	TRBJ2-5	TRBD2	once	CASSFGGAGETQYF	TGTGCCAGCAGTTTCGGGGGGGCCGGGGAGACCCAGTACTTC
TRBV19	TRBJ2-2	.	.	CASSPIQGNTGELFF	TGTGCCAGTAGTCCGATTCAGGGCAACACCGGGGAGCTGTTTTTT
TRBV6-1	TRBJ1-5	.	.	CASSEDRLQNQPQHF	TGTGCCAGCAGTGAGGACAGACTACAAAATCAGCCCCAGCATTTT
TRBV5-1	TRBJ1-6	.	.	CASSLEGAYNSPLHF	TGCGCCAGCAGCTTGGAGGGTGCCTATAATTCACCCCTCCACTTT
TRBV5-5	TRBJ2-3	.	.	CASSLAGHSTDTQYF	TGTGCCAGCAGCTTGGCTGGCCATAGCACAGATACGCAGTATTTT
TRBV5-4	TRBJ1-4	TRBD1	.	CASRPGGTGGEKLFF	TGTGCCAGCAGGCCGGGCGGGACAGGGGGCGAAAAACTGTTTTTT
TRBV9	TRBJ2-7	TRBD1	few	CASSVLGTGYEQYF	TGTGCCAGCAGCGTACTCGGGACAGGCTACGAGCAGTACTTC
TRBV27	TRBJ1-3	.	.	CASSSGVGNTIYF	TGTGCCAGCAGTTCGGGAGTTGGAAACACCATATATTTT
TRBV19	TRBJ1-5	TRBD1	.	CASSRKNRGMPQPQHF	TGTGCCAGTAGTCGGAAAAACAGGGGAATGCCTCAGCCCCAGCATTTT
TRBV2	TRBJ1-4	TRBD1	.	CASTVTGLVEKLFF	TGTGCCAGCACTGTGACAGGGTTGGTTGAAAAACTGTTTTTT
TRBV7-3	TRBJ2-3	TRBD2	.	CASSFYGGAPDTQYF	TGTGCCAGCAGCTTCTACGGGGGGGCGCCAGATACGCAGTATTTT
TRBV6-5	TRBJ2-7	.	.	CASSYLASSHEQYF	TGTGCCAGCAGTTACCTTGCTAGCTCCCACGAGCAGTACTTC
TRBV28	TRBJ2-6	TRBD1	.	CASSPGSRGLSGANVLTF	TGTGCCAGCAGTCCCGGGTCCAGGGGGCTCTCTGGGGCCAACGTCCTGACTTTC
TRBV7-2	TRBJ1-5	TRBD1	once	CASSQGGGRNQPQHF	TGTGCCAGCAGCCAGGGGGGGGGTCGGAATCAGCCCCAGCATTTT
TRBV9	TRBJ1-5	TRBD1	.	CASSVGGGGNQPQHF	TGTGCCAGCAGCGTAGGAGGGGGCGGCAATCAGCCCCAGCATTTT
TRBV11-2	TRBJ1-2	TRBD1	.	CASSLNPPPGGQGTF	TGTGCCAGCAGCTTAAATCCGCCCCCAGGGGGACAGGGGACCTTC
TRBV7-2	TRBJ2-1	.	once	CASSLNGGAYNEQFF	TGTGCCAGCAGCTTAAACGGGGGTGCCTACAATGAGCAGTTCTTC
TRBV29-1	TRBJ1-1	.	.	CSVPGRRNTEAFF	TGCAGCGTCCCGGGACGGAGGAACACTGAAGCTTTCTTT
TRBV18	TRBJ2-1	.	.	CASSLRNEQFF	TGTGCCAGCTCACTTAGGAATGAGCAGTTCTTC
TRBV6-2/TRBV6-3	TRBJ2-1	TRBD2	.	CASSYQGLAGPLGAYNEQFF	TGTGCCAGCAGTTACCAGGGACTAGCGGGGCCCTTGGGAGCTTACAATGAGCAGTTCTTC
TRBV29-1	TRBJ2-7	TRBD1	.	CSVVRRDRGQYEQYF	TGCAGCGTTGTTAGGCGGGACAGGGGACAATACGAGCAGTACTTC
TRBV11-1	TRBJ1-3	.	once	CASSFVGADTIYF	TGTGCCAGCAGCTTCGTAGGGGCGGACACCATATATTTT
TRBV6-1	TRBJ1-5	.	.	CASSERGNNQPQHF	TGTGCCAGCAGTGAAAGGGGCAACAATCAGCCCCAGCATTTT
TRBV5-4	TRBJ1-4	.	.	CASSYSTLPNEKLFF	TGTGCCAGCAGCTACTCCACTCTGCCTAATGAAAAACTGTTTTTT
TRBV11-3	TRBJ2-1	TRBD2	.	CASSPLRAGGPGEQFF	TGTGCCAGCAGCCCCCTCCGGGCGGGGGGGCCGGGTGAGCAGTTCTTC
TRBV19	TRBJ1-4	.	.	CASSRGGFNEKLFF	TGTGCCAGTAGTAGAGGAGGGTTTAATGAAAAACTGTTTTTT
TRBV29-1	TRBJ1-3	.	once	CSVVLLETKDSGNTIYF	TGCAGCGTTGTTCTCCTGGAGACAAAGGACTCTGGAAACACCATATATTTT
TRBV3-1/TRBV3-2	TRBJ2-3	.	.	CASSQVRCTQYF	TGTGCCAGCAGCCAAGTGCGGTGTACGCAGTATTTT
TRBV18	TRBJ1-1	.	few	CASSPQRGGDTEAFF	TGTGCCAGCTCACCGCAGAGGGGTGGGGACACTGAAGCTTTCTTT
TRBV7-3	TRBJ1-1	.	.	CASSQNRNTEAFF	TGTGCCAGCAGTCAAAATCGAAACACTGAAGCTTTCTTT
TRBV10-3	TRBJ1-1	.	.	CAIAKGTLTEAFF	TGTGCCATCGCCAAGGGGACGCTCACTGAAGCTTTCTTT
TRBV21-1	TRBJ1-5	.	.	CASSKGRGDQPQHF	TGTGCCAGCAGCAAAGGGCGGGGGGACCAGCCCCAGCATTTT
TRBV3-1/TRBV3-2	TRBJ1-2	TRBD1	.	CASSPDRGNYGHTF	TGTGCCAGCAGCCCGGACAGGGGAAACTATGGCCACACCTTC
TRBV5-4	TRBJ1-6	TRBD1	.	CASSGQVNSPLHF	TGTGCCAGCAGCGGACAGGTGAATTCACCCCTCCACTTT
TRBV6-5	TRBJ1-2	.	few	CASSSFSYGYTF	TGTGCCAGCAGTTCTTTTAGCTATGGCTACACCTTC
TRBV7-9	TRBJ2-3	.	.	CASSWGSADTQYF	TGTGCCAGCAGCTGGGGTTCCGCGGATACGCAGTATTTT
TRBV6-1	TRBJ1-5	.	.	CASSEGLGAFEPQHF	TGTGCCAGCAGTGAAGGCCTCGGAGCTTTTGAGCCCCAGCATTTT
TRBV4-2	TRBJ1-4	.	.	CASSQDTLSNEKLFF	TGTGCCAGCAGCCAAGATACACTCTCTAATGAAAAACTGTTTTTT